A selection of T cell receptor beta chains follows, all from one sample in a study of T cell changes during pregnancy in multiple sclerosis. Measured with immunoSEQ multiplex PCR; TCRdb has only the in-frame clones, and not every one. The sample shows some 110,000 clones, about 90% of them seen only once. Here the sequenced sample was peripheral blood, taken in the third trimester of pregnancy. These receptor sequences come from a female donor with multiple sclerosis, enrolled in a pregnancy study. CDR3s leave out the opening cysteine and the closing phenylalanine or tryptophan. A D gene is named only where the DNA matches it firmly. Expanded clones get a size class; other rows say once, few or many, or leave the size out.

TRBV18	TRBJ2-2	NA	NA	ASSPRQNTGELF
TRBV6-1	TRBJ2-7	NA	NA	ASTNPGSGSYEQY
TRBV28	TRBJ1-2	NA	NA	ASSLPGSIVYGYT
TRBV4-1	TRBJ1-5	NA	once	ASSQVSGVGNQPQH
TRBV5-4	TRBJ1-5	TRBD1	NA	ASSSLPLRQGDQPQH
TRBV30	TRBJ1-1	NA	NA	AWAGNTEAF
TRBV7-8	TRBJ2-1	TRBD2	NA	ASSLASGRARNEQF
TRBV5-1	TRBJ1-3	NA	NA	ASTPVAGNTIY
TRBV5-6	TRBJ1-5	TRBD1	NA	ASSLNGRGRNQPQH
TRBV19	TRBJ1-2	NA	NA	ASSPRTPPNYGYT
TRBV18	TRBJ2-5	NA	NA	ASSPKETQY
TRBV27	TRBJ1-4	TRBD1	NA	ASSLWGQGAANEKLF
TRBV30	TRBJ2-1	TRBD1	NA	AWNAGTVYNEQF
TRBV5-4	TRBJ2-1	TRBD2	NA	ASSDKLAGGSDEQF
TRBV18	TRBJ2-7	NA	NA	ASSPGGGGYEQY
TRBV6-5	TRBJ2-7	NA	NA	ASSPRFSATYEQY
TRBV27	TRBJ1-3	NA	NA	ASSLYGPSGASGNTIY
TRBV5-1	TRBJ1-1	NA	NA	ASSQTVMNTEAF
TRBV9	TRBJ1-4	NA	NA	ASSPPGGSSEKLF
TRBV30	TRBJ1-1	NA	few	AALRGTEAF
TRBV5-1	TRBJ2-7	TRBD2	NA	ASSLTSAAYEQY
TRBV7-6	TRBJ2-3	NA	NA	ASSPQRSADTQY
TRBV7-3	TRBJ2-2	NA	NA	ASSLNSNTGELF
TRBV7-2	TRBJ1-1	NA	NA	ASSPRLRAWSNTEAF
TRBV9	TRBJ1-6	TRBD1	NA	ASSAGQGASNSPLH
TRBV1	TRBJ2-1	NA	NA	TSSLRTSGGGSSYNEQF
TRBV12-5	TRBJ2-3	NA	NA	ASAGRGTDTQY
TRBV10-3	TRBJ1-1	TRBD1	NA	AIRTGGEAEAF
TRBV19	TRBJ2-5	TRBD1	NA	ASSISDRGGETQY
TRBV2	TRBJ2-7	NA	NA	ASSVGAEQY
TRBV15	TRBJ1-1	NA	NA	ATSREDGSPF
TRBV7-7	TRBJ2-5	NA	NA	ASSPTYRGGQETQY
TRBV18	TRBJ2-7	TRBD1	NA	ASSRRQGQDEQY
TRBV6-5	TRBJ2-7	NA	NA	ASGTVNSGQY
TRBV6-1	TRBJ2-7	NA	NA	ASSEQGGANEQY
TRBV23-1	TRBJ2-7	NA	NA	ASSQGLCVISYEQY
TRBV6-8	TRBJ2-5	NA	NA	ASSYRRGSQETQY
TRBV6-1	TRBJ2-7	TRBD1	NA	ASSEAGGGYEQY
TRBV27	TRBJ1-5	TRBD1	NA	ASSETGEVNQPQH
TRBV7-3	TRBJ2-1	TRBD2	NA	ASSSGLAGVGEQF
TRBV7-3	TRBJ2-3	TRBD2	once	ASSLLALAGDTQY
TRBV10-2	TRBJ2-7	NA	once	ASRKGGEY
TRBV25-1	TRBJ2-3	NA	NA	ASGAASTQY
TRBV11-1	TRBJ1-3	NA	NA	ASSSSGRTATGNTIY
TRBV5-6	TRBJ2-1	TRBD2	NA	ASSPEKRGVFISYNEQF
TRBV19	TRBJ1-1	NA	NA	ASSIEEGAQNTEAF
TRBV7-2	TRBJ1-2	NA	few	ASSFGGIDYGYT
TRBV5-1	TRBJ1-2	TRBD1	NA	ASSRTGQGAEGYT
TRBV19	TRBJ1-3	NA	few	ASSTTRGNTIY
TRBV29-1	TRBJ1-2	NA	NA	SVEDSLGIGYT
TRBV6-1	TRBJ2-3	NA	NA	ASSERGYTQY
TRBV7-6	TRBJ2-7	NA	NA	ASSSQIGTRQDEQY
TRBV4-1	TRBJ2-4	NA	NA	ASSHGEGGVLKNIQY
TRBV7-8	TRBJ2-5	NA	NA	ASSLGQGEETQY